The clone carrying this TCR beta chain was detected a few times. The antigen is unknown. An end of the junction does not agree with germline; a read error may underlie this. The data were obtained in a study of neoadjuvant anti-PD-1 for oral cavity cancer. About the study: Patients mostly received three to four biweekly nivolumab doses at 3 mg/kg before surgery. Study-level points and caveats: TCR analyses covered only three patients per response group.

These oral cavity squamous cell carcinomas were HPV-negative and locally advanced. Sequenced by immunoSEQ multiplex PCR; TCRdb stores in-frame clones only, minus some. The sample lists about 16,000 clones, 55% to 75% seen once, with over 2% in the top ten. The CDR3 consists of 15 residues. CDR1 and CDR2 (germline): SGHNT, YENEEA. This chain joins TRBV11-3 and TRBJ2-1; 9 nucleotides match TRBD2. Sequenced material: PBMCs, taken before nivolumab (anti-PD-1) treatment. This TCR came from a person aged 35-79 years with oral cavity squamous cell carcinoma. Here the CDR3 reads CASSLAGLAGDEQFF. The CDR3 DNA reads TGTGCCAGCAGTTTAGCGGGACTAGCTGGCGATGAGCAGTTCTTC. Looking up the rest from reference TRBV11-3 and TRBJ2-1 gives the full variable domain: EAGVVQSPRYKIIEKKQPVAFWCNPISGHNTLYWYLQNLGQGPELLIRYENEEAVDDSQLPKDRFSAERLKGVDSTLKIQPAELGDSAVYLCASSLAGLAGDEQFFGPGTRLTVL.